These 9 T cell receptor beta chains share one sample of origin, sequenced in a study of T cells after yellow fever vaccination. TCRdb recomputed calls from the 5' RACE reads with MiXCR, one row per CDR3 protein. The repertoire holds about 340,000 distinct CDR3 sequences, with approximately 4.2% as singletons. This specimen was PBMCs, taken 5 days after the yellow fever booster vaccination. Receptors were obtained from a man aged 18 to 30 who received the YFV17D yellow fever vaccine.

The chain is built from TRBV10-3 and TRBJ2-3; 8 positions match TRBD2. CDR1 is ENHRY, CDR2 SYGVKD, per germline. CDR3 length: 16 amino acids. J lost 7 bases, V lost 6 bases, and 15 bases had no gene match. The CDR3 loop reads CAISPNLAGPRNTQYF. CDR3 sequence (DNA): TGTGCCATCAGCCCAAACCTAGCGGGCCCGAGAAATACGCAGTATTTT.

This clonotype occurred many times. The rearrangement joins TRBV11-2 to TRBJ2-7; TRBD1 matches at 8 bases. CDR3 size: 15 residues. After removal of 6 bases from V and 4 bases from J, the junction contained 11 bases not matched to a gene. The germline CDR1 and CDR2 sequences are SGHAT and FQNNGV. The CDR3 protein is CASSYTGQGQYEQYV. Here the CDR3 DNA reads TGTGCCAGCAGTTACACCGGACAGGGTCAGTACGAGCAGTACGTC.

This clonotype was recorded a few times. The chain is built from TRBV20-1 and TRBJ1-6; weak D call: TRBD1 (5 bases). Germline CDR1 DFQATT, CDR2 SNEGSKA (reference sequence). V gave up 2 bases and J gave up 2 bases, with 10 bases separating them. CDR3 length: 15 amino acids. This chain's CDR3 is CSARTGRAYNSPLHF. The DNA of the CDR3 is TGCAGTGCTAGAACTGGCAGGGCCTATAATTCACCCCTCCACTTT.

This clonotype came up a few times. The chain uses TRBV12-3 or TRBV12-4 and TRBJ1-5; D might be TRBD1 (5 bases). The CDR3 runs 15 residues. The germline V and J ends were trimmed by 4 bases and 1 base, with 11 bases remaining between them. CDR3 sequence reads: CASSSPGPSNQPQHF. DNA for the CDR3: TGTGCCAGCAGTTCGCCGGGACCAAGCAATCAGCCCCAGCATTTT.

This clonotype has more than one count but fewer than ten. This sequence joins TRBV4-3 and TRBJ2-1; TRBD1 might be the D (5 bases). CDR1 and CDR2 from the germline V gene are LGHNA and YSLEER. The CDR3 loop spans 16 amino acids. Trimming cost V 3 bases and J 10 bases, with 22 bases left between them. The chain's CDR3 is CASSQTGHPGRTEQFF. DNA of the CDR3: TGCGCCAGCAGCCAGACTGGACACCCGGGTAGGACAGAGCAGTTCTTC.

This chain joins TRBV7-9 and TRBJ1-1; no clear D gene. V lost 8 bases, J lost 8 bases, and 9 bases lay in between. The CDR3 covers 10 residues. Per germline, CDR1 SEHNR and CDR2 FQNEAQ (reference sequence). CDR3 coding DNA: TGTGCCAGCGGGTCAGCCGAAGCTTTCTTT. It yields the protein CASGSAEAFF. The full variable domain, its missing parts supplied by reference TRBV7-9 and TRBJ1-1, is DTGVSQNPRHKITKRGQNVTFRCDPISEHNRLYWYRQTLGQGPEFLTYFQNEAQLEKSRLLSDRFSAERPKGSFSTLEIQRTEQGDSAMYLCASGSAEAFFGQGTRLTVV.

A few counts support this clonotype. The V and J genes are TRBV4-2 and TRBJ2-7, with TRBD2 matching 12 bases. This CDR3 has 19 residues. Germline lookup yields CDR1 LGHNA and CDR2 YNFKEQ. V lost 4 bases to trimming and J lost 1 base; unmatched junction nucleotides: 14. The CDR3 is CASSRHTSGGSGGSYEQYF. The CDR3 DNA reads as TGTGCCAGCAGCCGCCACACTAGCGGGGGGTCCGGCGGGTCCTACGAGCAGTACTTC.

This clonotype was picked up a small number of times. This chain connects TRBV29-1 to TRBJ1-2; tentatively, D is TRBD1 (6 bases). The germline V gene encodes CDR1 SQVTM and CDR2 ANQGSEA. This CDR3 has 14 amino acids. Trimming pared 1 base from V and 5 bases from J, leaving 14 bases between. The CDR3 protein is CSVEAGARQYGYTF. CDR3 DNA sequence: TGCAGCGTTGAAGCAGGGGCCCGTCAGTATGGCTACACCTTC. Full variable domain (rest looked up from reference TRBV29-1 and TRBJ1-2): SAVISQKPSRDICQRGTSLTIQCQVDSQVTMMFWYRQQPGQSLTLIATANQGSEATYESGFVIDKFPISRPNLTFSTLTVSNMSPEDSSIYLCSVEAGARQYGYTFGSGTRLTVV.

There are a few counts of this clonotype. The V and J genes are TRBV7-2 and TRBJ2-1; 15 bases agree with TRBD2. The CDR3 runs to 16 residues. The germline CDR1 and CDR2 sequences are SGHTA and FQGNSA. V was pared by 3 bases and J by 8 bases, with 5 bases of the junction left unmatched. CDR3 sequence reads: CASSLAGTSGGYEQFF. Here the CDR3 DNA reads TGTGCCAGCAGCTTGGCCGGGACTAGCGGGGGGTATGAGCAGTTCTTC.